The entry below describes one TCR beta chain. The target antigen is unknown. These data originate in a study of cytomegalovirus exposure and HLA in healthy donors. General observations from the study: The study carried out a later analysis of TCR beta sequences. It associated 15,000 to 20,000 of them with specific HLA alleles at a false discovery rate of 0.05.

The PCR had 60 Vbeta and 13 Jbeta primers. Produced via immunoSEQ multiplex PCR; TCRdb's table is partial and in-frame only. Here the sample spans tens of thousands of clones, 85% being singletons. J lost 4 bases, V lost 5 bases, and 7 bases had no gene match. From germline, CDR1 is MNHEY and CDR2 SMNVEV (reference sequence). This CDR3 region has 15 residues. Specimen: PBMCs. The chain combines TRBV27 with TRBJ1-5; TRBD1 aligns across 8 bases. This TCR came from a female donor in good health and CMV-seronegative. The CDR3 protein is CASSPGQGSNQPQHF. CDR3 DNA sequence: TGTGCCAGCAGTCCTGGACAGGGTAGTAATCAGCCCCAGCATTTT.